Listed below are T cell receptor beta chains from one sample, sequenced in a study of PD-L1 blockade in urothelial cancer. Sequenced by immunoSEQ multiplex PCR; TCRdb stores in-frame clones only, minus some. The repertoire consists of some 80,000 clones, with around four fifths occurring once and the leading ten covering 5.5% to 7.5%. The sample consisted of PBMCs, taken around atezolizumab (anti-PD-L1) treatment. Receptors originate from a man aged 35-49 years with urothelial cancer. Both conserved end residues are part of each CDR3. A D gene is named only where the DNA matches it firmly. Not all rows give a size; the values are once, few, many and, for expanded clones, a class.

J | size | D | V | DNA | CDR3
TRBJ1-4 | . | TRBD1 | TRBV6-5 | TGTGCCACCTCGGACAGGGGGAAGGAAAAACTGTTTTTT | CATSDRGKEKLFF
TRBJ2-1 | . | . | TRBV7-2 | TGTGCCAGCAGCTACCCAGGGGCCCAGCAGTTCTTC | CASSYPGAQQFF
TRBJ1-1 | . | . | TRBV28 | TGTGCCAGCAGTTCCCCAGGGGAAAAAGCTTTCTTT | CASSSPGEKAFF
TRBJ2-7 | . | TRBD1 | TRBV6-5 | TGTGCCAGCAGCAACAGGGGGCGCCACGAGCAGTACTTC | CASSNRGRHEQYF
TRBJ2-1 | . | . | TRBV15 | TGTGCCACCAGCAGAGGGGGCCATCTGTTCTTC | CATSRGGHLFF
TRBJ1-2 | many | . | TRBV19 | TGTGCCAGTAGTGGGACTAGGATCTATGGCTACACCTTC | CASSGTRIYGYTF
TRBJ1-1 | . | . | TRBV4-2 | TGTGCCAGCAGCCAAGTTTGGTCAGGGTCGGGTGAAGCTTTCTTT | CASSQVWSGSGEAFF
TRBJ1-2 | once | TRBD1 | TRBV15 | TGTGCCACGTGCTTGGACAGGGGGTATGGCTACACCTTC | CATCLDRGYGYTF
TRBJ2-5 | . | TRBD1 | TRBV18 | TGTGCCAGCTCACCTACAGGGGCCCAAGAGACCCAGTACTTC | CASSPTGAQETQYF
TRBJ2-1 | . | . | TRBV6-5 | TGTGCCAGCAGTGCACAGTTAAGCTCCTACAATGAGCAGTTCTTC | CASSAQLSSYNEQFF
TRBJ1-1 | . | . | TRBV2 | TGTGCCAGCAGGCTTACCCGACAGAAGAACACTGAAGCTTTCTTT | CASRLTRQKNTEAFF
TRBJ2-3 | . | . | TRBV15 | TGTGCCACCCTAGGAGGAGGGACAGATACGCAGTATTTT | CATLGGGTDTQYF
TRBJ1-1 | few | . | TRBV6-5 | TGTGCCAGCTCGGGGGTAATGAACACTGAAGCTTTCTTT | CASSGVMNTEAFF
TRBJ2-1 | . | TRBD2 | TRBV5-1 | TGCGCCAGCAGCTTGGAGGGCCTAGCGGGAGGGCGATCCTACAATGAGCAGTTCTTC | CASSLEGLAGGRSYNEQFF
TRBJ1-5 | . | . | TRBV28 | TGTGCCTCAGGAGGGAGAAGGGATCAGCCCCAGCATTTT | CASGGRRDQPQHF
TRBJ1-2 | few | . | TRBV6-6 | TGTGCCAGCAGTCTTCGGACAGTTAATGGCTACACCTTC | CASSLRTVNGYTF
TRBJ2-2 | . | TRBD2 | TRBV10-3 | TGTGCCATCAGCCAGGAAGGTGGGACTAGCGGGGACACCGGGGAGCTGTTTTTT | CAISQEGGTSGDTGELFF
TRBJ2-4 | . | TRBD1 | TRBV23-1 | TGCGCCAGCAACAGGGGGGTTAAAAACATTCAGTACTTC | CASNRGVKNIQYF